The sample holds one count of the clone carrying this TCR beta chain. Mismatch with germline at one junction end may stem from a read error. These data originate in a study of T cells after somatic rescue of genetic block. The CDR3 covers 18 residues. Clones were read by immunoSEQ multiplex PCR, and TCRdb kept only the in-frame ones, dropping some. The sample has 110,000 or so clones, about nine tenths seen once. The chain links TRBV5-3 to TRBJ2-3; 7 bases are shared with TRBD1. TRBV5-3 is annotated as an ORF whose role is uncertain. Sequencing used peripheral blood mononuclear cells (PBMCs). The sequence came from a woman under 30. The CDR3 sequence is CRGKMCPRRPSSTDTQYF. In nucleotides, the CDR3 is TGCAGGGGGAAAATGTGTCCACGACGTCCCTCTAGCACAGATACGCAGTATTTT.